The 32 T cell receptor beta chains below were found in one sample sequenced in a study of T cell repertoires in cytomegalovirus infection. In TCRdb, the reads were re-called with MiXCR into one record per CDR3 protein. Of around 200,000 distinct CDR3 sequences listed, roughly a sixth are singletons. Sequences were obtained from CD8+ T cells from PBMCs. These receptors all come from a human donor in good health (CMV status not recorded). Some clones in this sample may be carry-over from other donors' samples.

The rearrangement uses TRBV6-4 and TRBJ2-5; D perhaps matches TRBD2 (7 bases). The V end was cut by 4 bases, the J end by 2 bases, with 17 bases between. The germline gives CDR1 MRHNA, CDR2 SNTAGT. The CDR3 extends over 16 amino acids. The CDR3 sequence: CASSAEGGGTQETQYF. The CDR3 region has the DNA TGTGCCAGCAGTGCTGAAGGGGGGGGAACGCAAGAGACCCAGTACTTC.

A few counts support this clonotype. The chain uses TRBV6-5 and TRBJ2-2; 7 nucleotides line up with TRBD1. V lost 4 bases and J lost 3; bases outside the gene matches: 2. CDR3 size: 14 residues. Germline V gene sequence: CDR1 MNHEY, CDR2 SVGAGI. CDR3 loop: CASSSTGDTGELFF. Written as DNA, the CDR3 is TGTGCCAGCAGTTCTACAGGGGACACCGGGGAGCTGTTTTTT.

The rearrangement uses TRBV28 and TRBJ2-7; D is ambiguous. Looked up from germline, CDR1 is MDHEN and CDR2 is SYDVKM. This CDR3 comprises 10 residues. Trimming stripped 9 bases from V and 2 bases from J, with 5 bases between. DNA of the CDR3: TGTGCCAGTGGTACCTACGAGCAGTACTTC. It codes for CASGTYEQYF.

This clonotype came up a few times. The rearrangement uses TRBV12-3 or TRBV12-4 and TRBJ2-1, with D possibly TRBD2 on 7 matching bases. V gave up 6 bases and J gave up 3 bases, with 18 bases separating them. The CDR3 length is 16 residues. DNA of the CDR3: TGTGCCAGCAGCCCGGGGGCGGGGGTCCTCTACAATGAGCAGTTCTTC. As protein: CASSPGAGVLYNEQFF.

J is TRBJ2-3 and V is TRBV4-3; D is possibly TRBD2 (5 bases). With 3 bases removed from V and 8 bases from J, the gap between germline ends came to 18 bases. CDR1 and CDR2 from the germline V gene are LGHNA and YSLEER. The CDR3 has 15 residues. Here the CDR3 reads CASSQSSGVRATQYF. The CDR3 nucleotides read TGCGCCAGCAGCCAGTCCTCCGGGGTGCGGGCTACGCAGTATTTT.

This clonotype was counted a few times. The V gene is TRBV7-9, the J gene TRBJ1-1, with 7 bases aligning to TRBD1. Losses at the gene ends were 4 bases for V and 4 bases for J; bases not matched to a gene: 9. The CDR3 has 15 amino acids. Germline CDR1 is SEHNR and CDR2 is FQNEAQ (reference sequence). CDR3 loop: CASSWPTGVGTEAFF. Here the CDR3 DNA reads TGTGCCAGCAGCTGGCCAACAGGGGTTGGCACTGAAGCTTTCTTT.

CDR3 sequence reads: CASSLAGTGEQYF. The DNA of the CDR3 is TGTGCCAGCAGTTTGGCAGGGACGGGCGAGCAGTACTTC. The V and J genes are TRBV12-3 or TRBV12-4 and TRBJ2-7; D could derive from TRBD1 or TRBD2 (5 bases each). V was clipped by 3 bases and J by 6 bases, with 12 bases between them. The CDR3 totals 13 residues.

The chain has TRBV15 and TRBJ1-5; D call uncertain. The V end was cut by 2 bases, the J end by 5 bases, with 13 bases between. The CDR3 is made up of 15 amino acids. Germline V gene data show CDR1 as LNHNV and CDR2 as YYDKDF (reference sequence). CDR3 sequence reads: CATSRTAQTDQPQHF. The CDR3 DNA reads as TGTGCCACCAGCAGAACTGCCCAGACCGATCAGCCCCAGCATTTT. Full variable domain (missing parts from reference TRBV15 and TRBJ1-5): DAMVIQNPRYQVTQFGKPVTLSCSQTLNHNVMYWYQQKSSQAPKLLFHYYDKDFNNEADTPDNFQSRRPNTSFCFLDIRSPGLGDTAMYLCATSRTAQTDQPQHFGDGTRLSIL.

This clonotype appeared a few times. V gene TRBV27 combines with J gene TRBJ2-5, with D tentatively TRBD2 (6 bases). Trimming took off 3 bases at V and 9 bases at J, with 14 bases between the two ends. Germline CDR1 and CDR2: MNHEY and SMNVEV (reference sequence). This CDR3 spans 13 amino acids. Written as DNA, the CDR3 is TGTGCCAGCAGTTTGCGGGAAAAGAGACCCCAGTACTTC. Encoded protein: CASSLREKRPQYF.

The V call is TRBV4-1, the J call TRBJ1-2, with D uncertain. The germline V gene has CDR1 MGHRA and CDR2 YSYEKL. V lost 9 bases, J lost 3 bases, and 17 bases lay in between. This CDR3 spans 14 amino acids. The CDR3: CASTPLGQHYGYTF. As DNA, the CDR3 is TGCGCCAGTACGCCTTTGGGTCAGCACTATGGCTACACCTTC.

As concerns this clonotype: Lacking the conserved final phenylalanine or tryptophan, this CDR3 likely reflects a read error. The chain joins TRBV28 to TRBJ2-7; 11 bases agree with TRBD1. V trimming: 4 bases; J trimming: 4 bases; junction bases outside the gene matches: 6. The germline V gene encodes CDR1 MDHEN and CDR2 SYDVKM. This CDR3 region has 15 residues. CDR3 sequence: CASSYTGTGGYEQYL. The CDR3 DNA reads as TGTGCCAGCAGTTACACCGGGACAGGGGGGTACGAGCAGTACTTG.

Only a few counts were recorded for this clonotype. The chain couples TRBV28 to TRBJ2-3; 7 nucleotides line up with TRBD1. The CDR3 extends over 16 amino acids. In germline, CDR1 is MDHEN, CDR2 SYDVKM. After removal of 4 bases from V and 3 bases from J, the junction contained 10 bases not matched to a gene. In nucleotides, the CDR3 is TGTGCCAGCAGTTCGAAAAATGACAGGGAAACAGATACGCAGTATTTT. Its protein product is CASSSKNDRETDTQYF.

DNA for the CDR3: TGTGCCAGCAGCGGGGACACCTGGGATACGCAGTATTTT. It encodes CASSGDTWDTQYF. The chain uses TRBV25-1 and TRBJ2-3; D may be TRBD1 (6 bases). Trimming shortened V by 6 bases and J by 6 bases, and 13 bases separated the two germline ends. The CDR3 totals 13 residues. CDR1 and CDR2 (germline): MGHDK, SYGVNS.

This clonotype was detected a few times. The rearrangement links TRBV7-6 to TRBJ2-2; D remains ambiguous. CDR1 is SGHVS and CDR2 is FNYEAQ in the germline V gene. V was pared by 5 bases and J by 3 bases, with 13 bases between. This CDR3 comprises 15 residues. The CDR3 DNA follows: TGTGCCAGCAGCCCCCTAGGGCAATACACCGGGGAGCTGTTTTTT. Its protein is CASSPLGQYTGELFF.

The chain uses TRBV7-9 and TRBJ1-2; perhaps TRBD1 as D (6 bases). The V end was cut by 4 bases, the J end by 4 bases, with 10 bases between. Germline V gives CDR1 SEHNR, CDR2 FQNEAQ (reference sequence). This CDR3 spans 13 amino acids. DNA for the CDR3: TGTGCCAGCAGCTCAGTAGGGGGCTATGGCTACACCTTC. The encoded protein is CASSSVGGYGYTF.

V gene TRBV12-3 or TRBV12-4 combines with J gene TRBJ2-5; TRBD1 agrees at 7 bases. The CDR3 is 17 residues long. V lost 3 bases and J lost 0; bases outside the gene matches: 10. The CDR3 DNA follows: TGTGCCAGCAGTTTTGTCCCCGGGACAGAGTACCAAGAGACCCAGTACTTC. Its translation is CASSFVPGTEYQETQYF.

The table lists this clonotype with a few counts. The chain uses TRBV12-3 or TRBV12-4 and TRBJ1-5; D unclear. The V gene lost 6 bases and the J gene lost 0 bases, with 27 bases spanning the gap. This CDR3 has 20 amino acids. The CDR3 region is CASSHTIQQDGISSNQPQHF. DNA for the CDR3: TGTGCCAGCAGCCATACCATACAACAAGACGGGATCTCTAGCAATCAGCCCCAGCATTTT.

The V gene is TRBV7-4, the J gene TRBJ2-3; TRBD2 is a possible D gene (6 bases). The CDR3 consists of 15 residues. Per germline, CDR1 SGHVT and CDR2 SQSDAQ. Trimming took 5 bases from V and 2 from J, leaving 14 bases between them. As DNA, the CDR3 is TGTGCCAGCAGCCGCCTTGGAGGGGTCACAGATACGCAGTATTTT. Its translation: CASSRLGGVTDTQYF.

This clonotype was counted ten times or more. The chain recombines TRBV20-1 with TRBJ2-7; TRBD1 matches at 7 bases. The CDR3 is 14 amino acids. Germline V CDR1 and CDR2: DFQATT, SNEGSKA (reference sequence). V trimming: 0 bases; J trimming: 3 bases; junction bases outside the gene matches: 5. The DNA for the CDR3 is TGCAGTGCTAGAGAGGGTGACAGGGACTACGAGCAGTACTTC. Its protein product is CSAREGDRDYEQYF.

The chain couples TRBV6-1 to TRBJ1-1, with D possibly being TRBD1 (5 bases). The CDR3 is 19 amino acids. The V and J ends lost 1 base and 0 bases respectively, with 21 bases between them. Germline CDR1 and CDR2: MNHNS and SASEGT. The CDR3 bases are TGTGCCAGCAGTGAAGAGGGGAAGGGCTTATTTTTTATGAACACTGAAGCTTTCTTT. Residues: CASSEEGKGLFFMNTEAFF.

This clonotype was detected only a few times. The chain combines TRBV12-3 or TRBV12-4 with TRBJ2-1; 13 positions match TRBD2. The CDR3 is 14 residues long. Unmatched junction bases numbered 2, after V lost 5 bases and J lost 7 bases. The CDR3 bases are TGTGCCAGCAGTGGGACTAGCGGGGAGAATGAGCAGTTCTTC. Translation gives CASSGTSGENEQFF.

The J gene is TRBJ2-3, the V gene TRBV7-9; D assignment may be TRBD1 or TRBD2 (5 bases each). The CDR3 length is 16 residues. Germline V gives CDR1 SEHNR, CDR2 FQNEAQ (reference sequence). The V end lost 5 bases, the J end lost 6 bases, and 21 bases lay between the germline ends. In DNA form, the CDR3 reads TGTGCCAGCAGCGGTGCTGGGACGCCCAACCGGGATACGCAGTATTTT. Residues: CASSGAGTPNRDTQYF.

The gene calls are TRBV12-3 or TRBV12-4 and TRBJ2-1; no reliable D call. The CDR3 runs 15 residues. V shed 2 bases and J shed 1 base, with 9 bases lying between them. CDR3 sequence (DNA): TGTGCCAGCAGTTTATACGAACCGTCCTACAATGAGCAGTTCTTC. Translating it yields CASSLYEPSYNEQFF.

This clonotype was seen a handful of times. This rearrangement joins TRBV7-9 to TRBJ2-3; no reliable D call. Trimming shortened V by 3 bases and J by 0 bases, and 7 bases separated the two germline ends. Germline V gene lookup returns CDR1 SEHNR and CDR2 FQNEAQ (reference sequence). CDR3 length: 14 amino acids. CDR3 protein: CASSFSSSTDTQYF. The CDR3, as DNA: TGTGCCAGCAGCTTTAGCTCTAGCACAGATACGCAGTATTTT.

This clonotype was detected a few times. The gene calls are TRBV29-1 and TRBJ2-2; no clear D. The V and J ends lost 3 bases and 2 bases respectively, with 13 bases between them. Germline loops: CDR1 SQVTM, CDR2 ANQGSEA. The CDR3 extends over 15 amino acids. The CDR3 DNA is TGCAGCGTTGAGGCCAGTACCATCAACACCGGGGAGCTGTTTTTT. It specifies CSVEASTINTGELFF.

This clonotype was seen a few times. The CDR3 DNA sequence: TGTGCCAGCAGCAAGACAGGGGCCCTCAAGGGGTTGGACGAGCAGTACTTC. Residues: CASSKTGALKGLDEQYF. The gene calls are TRBV7-6 and TRBJ2-7, with 8 bases aligning to TRBD1. Germline CDR1 SGHVS, CDR2 FNYEAQ. CDR3 length: 17 residues. Unmatched junction bases numbered 17, after V lost 5 bases and J lost 5 bases.

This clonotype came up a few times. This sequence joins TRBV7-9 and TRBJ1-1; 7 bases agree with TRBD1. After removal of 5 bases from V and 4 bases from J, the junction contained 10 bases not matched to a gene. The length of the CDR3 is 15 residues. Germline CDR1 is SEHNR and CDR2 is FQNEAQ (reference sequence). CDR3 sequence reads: CASSKKGQVGTEAFF. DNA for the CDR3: TGTGCCAGCAGCAAGAAAGGACAGGTCGGCACTGAAGCTTTCTTT.

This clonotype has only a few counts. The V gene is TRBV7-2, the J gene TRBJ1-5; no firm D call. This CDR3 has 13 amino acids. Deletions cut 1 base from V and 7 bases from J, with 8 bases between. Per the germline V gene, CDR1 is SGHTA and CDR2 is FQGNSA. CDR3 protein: CASSLGVVQPQHF. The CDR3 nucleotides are TGTGCCAGCAGCTTAGGGGTAGTCCAGCCCCAGCATTTT.

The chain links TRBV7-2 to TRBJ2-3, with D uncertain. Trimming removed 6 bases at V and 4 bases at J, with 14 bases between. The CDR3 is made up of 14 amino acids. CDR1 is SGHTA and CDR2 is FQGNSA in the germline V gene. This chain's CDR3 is CASRDVRSPDTQYF. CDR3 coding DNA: TGTGCCAGCAGAGACGTGAGGAGCCCAGATACGCAGTATTTT.

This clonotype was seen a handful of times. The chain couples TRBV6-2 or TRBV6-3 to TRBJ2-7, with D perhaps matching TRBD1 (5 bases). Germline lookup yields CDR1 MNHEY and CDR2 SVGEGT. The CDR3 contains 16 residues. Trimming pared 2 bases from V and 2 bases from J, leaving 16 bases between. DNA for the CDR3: TGTGCCAGCAGTTACCGGATAGACAGAGCCACCTACGAGCAGTACTTC. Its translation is CASSYRIDRATYEQYF.

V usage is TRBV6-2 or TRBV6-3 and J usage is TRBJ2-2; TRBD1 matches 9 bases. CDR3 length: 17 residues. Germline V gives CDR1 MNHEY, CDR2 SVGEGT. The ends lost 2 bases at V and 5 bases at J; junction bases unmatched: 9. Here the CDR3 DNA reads TGTGCCAGCAGTTACCCCCGACAGGGGGGGTGGACCGGGGAGCTGTTTTTT. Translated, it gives CASSYPRQGGWTGELFF.

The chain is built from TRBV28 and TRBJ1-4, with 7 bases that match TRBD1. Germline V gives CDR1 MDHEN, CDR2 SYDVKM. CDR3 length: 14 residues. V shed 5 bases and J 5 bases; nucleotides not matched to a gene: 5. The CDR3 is CASSPTGENEKLFF. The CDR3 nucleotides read TGTGCCAGCAGTCCAACAGGGGAAAATGAAAAACTGTTTTTT.